Listed below are T cell receptor beta chains from one sample, sequenced in a study of T cells in Graves' hyperthyroidism and ophthalmopathy. TCRdb called the multiplex PCR reads again in MiXCR, with one record for every CDR3 protein. The sample contains some 490,000 distinct CDR3 sequences, under 25% of which appear only once. The source material was blood. The receptors were gathered from a woman aged 65 to 85 with Graves' ophthalmopathy. Each CDR3 is given with its conserved first and last residue. A D gene is named only where the DNA matches it firmly. Only some rows state a clone size, as once, few, many or a class for expanded clones.

j_call v_call d_call clone_size cdr3_nt cdr3_aa
TRBJ2-1 TRBV12-3/TRBV12-4 TRBD1 many TGTGCCAGCAGTTTTGGGACAGGGGCCTACAATGAGCAGTTCTTC CASSFGTGAYNEQFF
TRBJ2-2 TRBV12-3/TRBV12-4 TRBD2 - TGTGCCAGCAGTTCATACGTTGGGACTAGCGCCACCGGGGAGCTGTTTTTT CASSSYVGTSATGELFF
TRBJ2-1 TRBV19 - few TGTGCCAGTAGTATTTCCGGGAGTCTCGGGCGCAATGAGCAGTTCTTC CASSISGSLGRNEQFF
TRBJ1-2 TRBV12-3/TRBV12-4 - many TGTGCCAGCAGCCCGGGACCCTTCGTCGGTGGCTACACCTTC CASSPGPFVGGYTF
TRBJ1-1 TRBV9 - few TGTGCCAGCAGCGAAATGGAAAACACTGAAGCTTTCTTT CASSEMENTEAFF
TRBJ1-1 TRBV6-1 - many TGTGCCAGCAGACGGGCCCCGGGAACTGAAGCTTTCTTT CASRRAPGTEAFF
TRBJ2-3 TRBV29-1 - few TGCAGCGTTGAAGATCTGGTCTCATTTAATACGCAGTATTTT CSVEDLVSFNTQYF
TRBJ1-2 TRBV6-6 TRBD1 many TGTGCCAGCAGTTACTCGACTTCAGGGGGCATCTATGGCTACACCTTC CASSYSTSGGIYGYTF
TRBJ2-1 TRBV19 - few TGTGCCAGTAGTATCTCCCTCCGGGGTGAGCAGTTCTTC CASSISLRGEQFF
TRBJ1-5 TRBV27 TRBD1 - TGTGCCAGCGGACGGACAGGGGGCGAGGGACAGCCCCAGCGTTTT CASGRTGGEGQPQRF
TRBJ1-3 TRBV6-6 - few TGTGCCAGCAGTTATTCTCCAGGGTCCGGAAACACCATATATTTT CASSYSPGSGNTIYF
TRBJ1-2 TRBV7-2 TRBD1 - TGTGCCAGCAGCTTAGGTAGGGGACAGAACTATGGCTACACCTTC CASSLGRGQNYGYTF
TRBJ1-1 TRBV24-1 TRBD1 few TGTGCCACTCCGACAGGGGGATGTATGGACACTGAAGCTTTCTTT CATPTGGCMDTEAFF
TRBJ1-5 TRBV7-8 - many TGTGCCAGCAGCCGAGGCGGGAACTTGGGCAATCAGCCCCAGCATTTT CASSRGGNLGNQPQHF
TRBJ2-7 TRBV7-2 TRBD2 few TGTGCCAGCAGTTTCCGACTAGCGGGAGTAAACGAGCAGTACTTC CASSFRLAGVNEQYF
TRBJ2-3 TRBV5-1 - once TGCGCCAGCAGCATTCAGCCTACACCACGGTTCGGGGGGTCACAGGGTCGTAATTTTGATACGCAGTATTTT CASSIQPTPRFGGSQGRNFDTQYF
TRBJ2-7 TRBV10-3 TRBD2 - TGTGCCATCAGTGATGGGCTAGCGGGAGGGACCTACGAGCAGTACTTC CAISDGLAGGTYEQYF
TRBJ2-1 TRBV18 - few TGTGCCAGCTCACCACGGCCCGAGGGTGAGCAGTTCTTC CASSPRPEGEQFF
TRBJ1-1 TRBV5-5 - - TGTGCCAGCAGCTTGGAGGGCAGGGCGACTGAAGCTTTCTTT CASSLEGRATEAFF
TRBJ2-1 TRBV6-1 TRBD2 - TGTGCCAGCAGCCCCGGGACTAGCGGGAGGGCGGGCAATGAGCAGTTCTTC CASSPGTSGRAGNEQFF
TRBJ1-1 TRBV20-1 - many TGCAGTGCTAGAGTCCTAGGGGTGACCACTGAAGCTTTCTTT CSARVLGVTTEAFF
TRBJ1-1 TRBV28 - many TGTGCCAGCAGCGCTACAGGGAGAACTGAAGCTTTCTTT CASSATGRTEAFF
TRBJ2-6 TRBV7-2 TRBD2 - TGTGCCAGCAGCACTCCCCCGGGGGGTTCAGCTGGGGCCAACGTCCTGACTTTC CASSTPPGGSAGANVLTF
TRBJ2-1 TRBV6-1 - - TGTGCCAGCAGAACATACAGGGCTGAGCAGTTCTTC CASRTYRAEQFF
TRBJ2-1 TRBV5-1 - - TGCGCCAGCAGCCAACAGGGAGTGAATGAGCAGTTCTTC CASSQQGVNEQFF
TRBJ1-5 TRBV6-1 - - TGTGCCAGCAGCTATAGATCCCCTTCGTGGCCCCAGCATTTT CASSYRSPSWPQHF
TRBJ2-7 TRBV29-1 - - TGCAGCGTTGAAGATGCGGACAGCACCAATCCCTACGAGCAGTACTTC CSVEDADSTNPYEQYF
TRBJ1-5 TRBV6-5 - - TGTGCCAGCAGTTACTCGACTCCAGACCATCAGCCCCAGCATTTT CASSYSTPDHQPQHF
TRBJ2-1 TRBV10-1 - - TGCGCCAGCTCAGGGATCGCTTACAATGAGCAGTTCTTC CASSGIAYNEQFF
TRBJ1-1 TRBV29-1 TRBD1 few TGCAGCGCCCAGGACAGGAGGACTGAAGCTTTCTTT CSAQDRRTEAFF
TRBJ2-7 TRBV5-1 TRBD1 - TGCGCCAGCAGATCCGGGACAGGGATTATCTACGAGCAGTACTTC CASRSGTGIIYEQYF
TRBJ2-7 TRBV6-2/TRBV6-3 - many TGTGCCAGCAGGAAACGGGACTCACCCTACGAGCAGTACTTC CASRKRDSPYEQYF
TRBJ2-7 TRBV2 TRBD2 - TGTGCCAGCTCATTTACTAGCGGGGTCGAGCAGTACTTC CASSFTSGVEQYF
TRBJ2-5 TRBV28 - many TGTGCCAGCAGTTTGGACGGAGGAGGGACCCAGTACTTC CASSLDGGGTQYF
TRBJ2-7 TRBV10-3 - - TGTGCCATCCAATCCGGAGGGGCCTCCTACGAGCAGTACTTC CAIQSGGASYEQYF
TRBJ2-7 TRBV10-3 TRBD2 few TGTGCCATCAGTGAGTCACTAGCGACCTACGAGCAGTACTTC CAISESLATYEQYF
TRBJ1-4 TRBV5-1 - - TGCGCCAGCAGCTTGGCGGGGGTGGGAAATGAAAAACTGTTTTTT CASSLAGVGNEKLFF
TRBJ2-1 TRBV19 TRBD1 - TGTGCCAGTAGTACAAGGGGGCGGCGTAAGAATGAGCAGTTCTTC CASSTRGRRKNEQFF
TRBJ1-2 TRBV12-3/TRBV12-4 - - TGTGCCAGCAGTTTTCAGGGGTACTATGGCTACACCTTC CASSFQGYYGYTF
TRBJ1-1 TRBV2 - many TGTGCCAGCAGGGATGCAACAGGTTCCATGAACACTGAAGCTTTCTTT CASRDATGSMNTEAFF
TRBJ1-3 TRBV4-3 TRBD1 few TGCGCCAGCAGCCAAGAGATACCGGACAGGGGGAATGGAAACACCATATATTTT CASSQEIPDRGNGNTIYF
TRBJ2-3 TRBV6-2/TRBV6-3 - many TGTGCCAGCAGTTTGGTCGAGACTACAGATACGCAGTATTTT CASSLVETTDTQYF
TRBJ2-3 TRBV5-1 - few TGCGCCAGCAGCCTGGGACACGCGACAACGTCTGATACGCAGTATTTT CASSLGHATTSDTQYF